This T cell receptor (beta chain) was obtained from a study of T-cell reconstitution after alpha-beta-depleted transplantation in children. Unique molecular identifiers tagged the TCRbeta library. TCRdb passed the PCR reads through MiXCR, listing each CDR3 protein once. The repertoire holds 750,000 to 950,000 distinct CDR3 sequences, 15% to 20% seen once, with approximately 4.5% in the top ten. The CDR3 loop spans 17 amino acids. The germline gives CDR1 ENHRY, CDR2 SYGVKD. The J segment lost 2 bases and the V segment lost 0 bases, leaving 3 bases of the junction unmatched. Findings and limits, study-wide: Most T-cell counts and diversity one year after the transplant came from T cells that were newly produced. The origin of alpha-beta T cells about two months after transplant was reportedly several hundred expanded graft clones. For some patients, TCRbeta diversity was high at day 60 because of recipient T cells and thymic progenitors that survived.

Worth noting for this clonotype: Its specificity is not known.

This clonotype was sampled from a male patient younger than 18 who had a stem cell transplant for acute lymphoblastic leukemia, so the T cells may come from the graft donor. This specimen consisted of PBMCs, mostly from graft donor cells, obtained 360 days after TCRalphabeta/CD19-depleted stem cell transplant. This chain joins TRBV10-3 and TRBJ2-6; 8 bases fit TRBD1. DNA for the CDR3: TGTGCCATCAGTGAGTCTCAGGGGGCCCCTGGGGCCAACGTCCTGACTTTC. Residues: CAISESQGAPGANVLTF.